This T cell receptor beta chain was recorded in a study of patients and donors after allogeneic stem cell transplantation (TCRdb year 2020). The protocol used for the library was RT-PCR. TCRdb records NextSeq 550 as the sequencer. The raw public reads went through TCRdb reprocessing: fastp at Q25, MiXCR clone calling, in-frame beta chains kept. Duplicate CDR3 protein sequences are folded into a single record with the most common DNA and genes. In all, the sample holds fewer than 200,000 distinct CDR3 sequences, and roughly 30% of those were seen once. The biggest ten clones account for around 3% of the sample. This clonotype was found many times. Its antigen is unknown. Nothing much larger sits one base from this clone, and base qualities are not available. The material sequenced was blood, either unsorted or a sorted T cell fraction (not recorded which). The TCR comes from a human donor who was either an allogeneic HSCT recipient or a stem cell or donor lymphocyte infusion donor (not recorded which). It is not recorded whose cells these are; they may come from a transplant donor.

The DNA is TGTGCCAGCGGTCGGACAGGGATTAACTATGGCTACACCTTC. This codes for CASGRTGINYGYTF. Recombination connected TRBV9 to TRBJ1-2; 8 central nucleotides agree with TRBD1. CDR1 SGDLS and CDR2 YYNGEE were looked up in the germline V gene. The CDR3 has 14 amino acids, counting the end cysteine and phenylalanine. Kept here is only the CDR3 DNA, which spans 42 bases and is read in frame from base 1. V loses 7 bases at its end and J loses 1 base; junction bases beyond the gene matches: 6.